The sequence of this TCR beta chain was determined in a study of blood T cell repertoires in COVID-19. Background on the study: Both acute and convalescent COVID-19 samples were obtained from the United States, Italy and Spain. PBMCs, B-cell-depleted T cells, or T cells provided the cDNA or gDNA that made up the material.

In the original processing: The authors estimated nucleated cell counts from reference gene primer amplification. Assay used: immunoSEQ multiplex PCR; TCRdb lists only in-frame clones, some missing. That table supplies the V and J calls and clone size; D and trimming were determined from the DNA. The sample carries fewer than 300,000 clones, 75% to 90% recorded once. V lost 5 bases and J 5 bases, leaving 14 bases between the germline ends. There are 13 residues in the CDR3. The germline CDR1 and CDR2 sequences are SGHRS and YFSETQ. The sequencing input was peripheral blood. The rearrangement joins TRBV5-1 to TRBJ2-7, with a tentative D call TRBD1 (6 bases). The receptor was isolated from a man in his thirties or forties with acute or convalescent COVID-19. The CDR3 DNA reads TGCGCCAGCAGTCCCGGGACATTGGACGAGCAGTACTTC. It is translated as CASSPGTLDEQYF. Filled out from reference TRBV5-1 and TRBJ2-7, the complete variable domain reads KAGVTQTPRYLIKTRGQQVTLSCSPISGHRSVSWYQQTPGQGLQFLFEYFSETQRNKGNFPGRFSGRQFSNSRSEMNVSTLELGDSALYLCASSPGTLDEQYFGPGTRLTVT.